A selection of T cell receptor beta chains follows, all from one sample in a study of blood T cell repertoires in COVID-19. Only in-frame clones appear in the TCRdb table, and some are missing; sequencing was by immunoSEQ multiplex PCR. The data show tens of thousands of clones, approximately 75% seen once. The sequencing input was peripheral blood. These receptors came from a human donor in a cohort sampled during active COVID-19. Each CDR3 is given with its conserved first and last residue. D genes are given only for firm matches. Some rows mark clone size as missing; the rest say once, few, many or name a class of expanded clone.

D	size	length	J	V	DNA	CDR3
TRBD2	.	16	TRBJ2-2	TRBV7-9	TGTGCCAGCAGCCTGGGACTAGCGGGGGATTTCGGGGAGCTGTTTTTT	CASSLGLAGDFGELFF
TRBD2	once	16	TRBJ2-5	TRBV23-1	TGCGCCAGCCGGCGGGCTAGCGGGGGGGCGGAGGAGACCCAGTACTTC	CASRRASGGAEETQYF
.	.	15	TRBJ2-1	TRBV6-1	TGTGCCAGCAGTGAAGCGACAGGGAGGCTGAGAGAGCAGTTCTTC	CASSEATGRLREQFF
TRBD1	once	13	TRBJ1-2	TRBV30	TGTGCCTGGAGTTACGGGACAGGGAATGGCTACACCTTC	CAWSYGTGNGYTF
.	.	14	TRBJ2-7	TRBV5-5	TGTGCCAGCAGCTTGGACAGGGCGTCCTACGAGCAGTACTTC	CASSLDRASYEQYF
.	.	12	TRBJ2-3	TRBV6-2/TRBV6-3	TGTGCCAGCAGCCAGAGTCCAGATACGCAGTATTTT	CASSQSPDTQYF
.	.	14	TRBJ2-2	TRBV9	TGTGCCAGCAGCGTAGGCAGGGCAGCCGGGGAGCTGTTTTTT	CASSVGRAAGELFF
TRBD1	.	19	TRBJ2-6	TRBV6-2/TRBV6-3	TGTGCCAGCAGTTACTCAAAGGGGGCGCTTTTAACTGGGGCCAACGTCCTGACTTTC	CASSYSKGALLTGANVLTF
.	.	14	TRBJ2-1	TRBV4-1	TGCGCCAGCAGCCAGGGGACTGTTACAGGTGAGCAGTTCTTC	CASSQGTVTGEQFF
.	.	15	TRBJ2-5	TRBV6-5	TGTGCCAGCAGTAACTTGGACAGCCGCAGGTCAACCCAGTACTTC	CASSNLDSRRSTQYF
TRBD1	once	14	TRBJ1-5	TRBV5-4	TGTGCCAGCAGCTCCCAGGGGGCGGAACAGCCCCAGCATTTT	CASSSQGAEQPQHF
.	.	12	TRBJ1-2	TRBV5-1	TGCGCCAGCAGCTTGGATGCAGATGGCTACACCTTC	CASSLDADGYTF
.	.	13	TRBJ1-1	TRBV12-5	TGTGCTAGTGGCCTACAGCCGAACACTGAAGCTTTCTTT	CASGLQPNTEAFF
.	.	14	TRBJ2-3	TRBV6-6	TGTGCCAGCGGAGGGCCTTCACGGGCAGATACGCAGTATTTT	CASGGPSRADTQYF
.	.	16	TRBJ2-3	TRBV14	TGTGCCAGCAGCCAAGGTCTCAGCGGCCGGGGAGGTACGCAGTATTTT	CASSQGLSGRGGTQYF
.	.	14	TRBJ1-4	TRBV6-5	TGTGCCAGCAGTTCCTACGGCAGGGATGAAAAACTGTTTTTT	CASSSYGRDEKLFF
TRBD1	.	17	TRBJ1-5	TRBV6-2/TRBV6-3	TGTGCCAGCAGTTCCTCCTTGAGGGACAGCCAAAATCAGCCCCAGCATTTT	CASSSSLRDSQNQPQHF
TRBD2	.	17	TRBJ2-3	TRBV2	TGTGCCAGCCAGAGACTAGCGGGGTTCTCTGGCACAGATACGCAGTATTTT	CASQRLAGFSGTDTQYF
TRBD1	.	15	TRBJ1-3	TRBV5-1	TGCGCCAGCAGCTTGACAGGGGAGAGCGGAAACACCATATATTTT	CASSLTGESGNTIYF
TRBD1	.	16	TRBJ1-1	TRBV18	TGTGCCAGCTCACGCTTTGGGGGACAGGGGGACACTGAAGCTTTCTTT	CASSRFGGQGDTEAFF
TRBD1	.	14	TRBJ2-6	TRBV6-5	TGTGCCAGCAGTTACTCGCCGGGACAGCACGTCCTGACTTTC	CASSYSPGQHVLTF
TRBD1	.	14	TRBJ2-7	TRBV28	TGTGCCAGCAGTTTAACAGGGGATTTCCACGAGCAGTACTTC	CASSLTGDFHEQYF